This T cell receptor (beta chain) was identified during a study of T cells in Graves' hyperthyroidism and ophthalmopathy. About the research overall: Peripheral blood was collected at initial diagnosis, before any treatment.

The CDR3 is made up of 12 amino acids. V dropped 6 bases and J dropped 0 bases, with 6 bases sitting between them. Newly diagnosed patients aged 18 to 65 had hyperthyroidism of under 2 months' duration. RNA transcripts gave rise to amplified TCR beta CDR3 regions. A set of HTBI primers served as the primers for a first-round RT-PCR of the TCR CDR3. TCRdb re-derived calls from the multiplex PCR reads in MiXCR, one entry per CDR3 protein. The table has 350,000 to 400,000 distinct CDR3 sequences, about a fifth seen once; the top ten hold about 3.7%. Many counts were recorded for this clonotype. The material sequenced was blood. The gene calls are TRBV12-3 or TRBV12-4 and TRBJ2-7; D gene uncertain. The sequence was collected from a woman younger than 30 with Graves' hyperthyroidism. The CDR3 nucleotides are TGTGCCAGCAGGGCCAGCTCCTACGAGCAGTACTTC. Protein sequence: CASRASSYEQYF.